These T cell receptor delta chains were read from a single sample in a study of gamma-delta chains in newborns, infants, children. TCRdb redid the clone calls on the reads with CATT. The sample includes approximately 8,000 delta-chain clones, 1.5% to 2% seen only once; the top ten take 6.5% to 8.5%. The sequencing input was blood. These receptors all stem from a child who was a newborn, infant or young child, either healthy, febrile or measles-vaccinated (not recorded which). CDR3s include the opening cysteine and the closing phenylalanine or tryptophan. The listing skips clone size in some rows; elsewhere it reads once, few, many or a size class.

J gene,V gene,CDR3 length,clone size,CDR3 protein
TRDJ2,TRDV1,20,few,CALGERASYGRLSLTAQLFF
TRDJ1,TRDV1,26,.,CALGELSPLYWGIRVWEKKYTDKLIF
TRDJ1,TRDV1,17,.,CALGAIPHDRDTDKLIF
TRDJ1,TRDV1,25,few,CALGEPQVLPRTEEILVIRSDKPIF
TRDJ1,TRDV1,17,medium-sized,CALGETLGDKREDKLIF
TRDJ3,TRDV2,24,.,CACDTTAGNLGIRLSSWDTRQMFF
TRDJ2,TRDV1,21,medium-sized,CALGGAFLRPRGGDPTAQLFF
TRDJ1,TRDV1,20,.,CALGEPNPTYAPNLPNKLIF
TRDJ1,TRDV1,19,medium-sized,CALGELWPLGLRGTDKLIF
TRDJ1,TRDV1,24,few,CALGETLYVPYLGGYYGYTDKLIF
TRDJ3,TRDV2,20,medium-sized,CACDTETGDPRSWDTRQMFF
TRDJ3,TRDV2,18,medium-sized,CACDTLRDANWDTRQMFF
TRDJ1,TRDV1,22,.,CALGASSGGPPDGGYAIDKLIF
TRDJ1,TRDV1,17,few,CALGELYKGGREYKLIF
TRDJ1,TRDV1,17,few,CALGERLGDPYTDKLIF
TRDJ1,TRDV1,24,medium-sized,CALGEPRANLRAHTGGLYTDKLIF
TRDJ3,TRDV1,22,medium-sized,CALGELSLWGIKSSWDTRQMFF
TRDJ3,TRDV1,22,medium-sized,CALGARQLGDERRSWDTRQMFF
TRDJ1,TRDV1,20,medium-sized,CALGRFHTGGYGPRGDKLIF
TRDJ1,TRDV1,19,medium-sized,CALGELQLPHWGIPDKLIF
TRDJ1,TRDV1,19,medium-sized,CALGEPIRAGAGGTDKLIF
TRDJ2,TRDV1,19,medium-sized,CALGEPPPSTSPLTAQLFF
TRDJ1,TRDV1,24,medium-sized,CALENQGSFLLGGYPPSYTDKLIF
TRDJ3,TRDV1,23,.,CALGEGWASYPVLGSWDTRQMFF
TRDJ1,TRDV1,17,medium-sized,CALGEAGGIRFTDKLIF
TRDJ3,TRDV2,18,medium-sized,CACDTSLGDNWDTRQMFF
TRDJ1,TRDV1,25,.,CALGNTWGLPSQYGGGYLYTDKLIF